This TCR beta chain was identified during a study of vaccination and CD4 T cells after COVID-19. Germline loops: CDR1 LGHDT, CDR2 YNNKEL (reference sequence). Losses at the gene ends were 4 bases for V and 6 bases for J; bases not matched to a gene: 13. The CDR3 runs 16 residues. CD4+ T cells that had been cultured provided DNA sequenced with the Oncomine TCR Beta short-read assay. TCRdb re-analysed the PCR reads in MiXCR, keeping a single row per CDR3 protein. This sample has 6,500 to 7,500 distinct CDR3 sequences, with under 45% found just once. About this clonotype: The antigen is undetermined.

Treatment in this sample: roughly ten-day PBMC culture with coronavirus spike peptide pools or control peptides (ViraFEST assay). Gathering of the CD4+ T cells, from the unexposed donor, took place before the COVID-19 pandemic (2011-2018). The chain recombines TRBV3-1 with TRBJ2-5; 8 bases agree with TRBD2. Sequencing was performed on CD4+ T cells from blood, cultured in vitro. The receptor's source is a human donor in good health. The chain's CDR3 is CASSLPGTRLGKTQYF. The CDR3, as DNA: TGTGCCAGCAGCCTCCCCGGGACTAGATTAGGAAAGACCCAGTACTTC.